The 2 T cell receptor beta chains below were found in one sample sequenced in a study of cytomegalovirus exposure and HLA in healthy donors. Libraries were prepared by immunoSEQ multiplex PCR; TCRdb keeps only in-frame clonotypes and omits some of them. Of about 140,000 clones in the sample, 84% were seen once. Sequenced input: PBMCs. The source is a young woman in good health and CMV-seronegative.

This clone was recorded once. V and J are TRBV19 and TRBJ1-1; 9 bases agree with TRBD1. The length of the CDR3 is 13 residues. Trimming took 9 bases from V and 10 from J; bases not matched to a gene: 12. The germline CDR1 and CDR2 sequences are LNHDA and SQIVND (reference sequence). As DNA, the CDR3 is TGTGCCAGCTCGGGACAGGGAAATATAGGAGCTTTCTTT. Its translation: CASSGQGNIGAFF.

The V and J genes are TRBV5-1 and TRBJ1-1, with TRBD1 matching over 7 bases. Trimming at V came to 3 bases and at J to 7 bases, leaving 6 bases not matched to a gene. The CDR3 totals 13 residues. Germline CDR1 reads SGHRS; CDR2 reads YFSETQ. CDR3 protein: CASSSDRAFEAFF. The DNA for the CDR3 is TGCGCCAGCAGCTCCGACAGGGCCTTTGAAGCTTTCTTT.